This T cell receptor (beta chain) comes out of a study of technical replicates of blood from several donors. The method was immunoSEQ multiplex PCR; TCRdb's version includes in-frame clones alone and lacks a portion of them. The table lists tens of thousands of clones, around 87% of them singletons. The CDR3 is 15 amino acids. Looked up from germline, CDR1 is SGHRS and CDR2 is YFSETQ. Deletions cut 4 bases from V and 7 bases from J, with 17 bases between. The sequence was obtained from a human donor in good health. Some clones in this sample may be carry-over from other donors' samples. The source material was PBMCs. The J gene is TRBJ1-4, the V gene TRBV5-1; D is uncertain. CDR3 bases: TGCGCCAGCAGCCCAACCGGGTCGTTACCTGAAAAACTGTTTTTT. This translates into CASSPTGSLPEKLFF.